This passage covers 15 T cell receptor beta chains from one sample sequenced in a study of OX40 agonist ivuxolimab in advanced cancers. Libraries were prepared by immunoSEQ multiplex PCR; TCRdb keeps only in-frame clonotypes and omits some of them. The sample consists of around 40,000 clones, roughly 80% of them appearing once. The sample consisted of CD4+ or CD8+ T cells sorted from blood, taken in a trial of the OX40 agonist ivuxolimab. These receptors were taken from an adult with an advanced solid tumor such as melanoma, head and neck, liver or kidney cancer.

The chain carries TRBV5-1 and TRBJ2-7; 9 nucleotides align to TRBD1. Losses at the gene ends were 4 bases for V and 2 bases for J; bases not matched to a gene: 4. This CDR3 region has 14 residues. Germline V CDR1 and CDR2: SGHRS, YFSETQ. The CDR3 sequence: CASSPGTGPYEQYF. The CDR3 DNA reads TGCGCCAGCAGCCCCGGGACAGGGCCCTACGAGCAGTACTTC.

This chain connects TRBV28 to TRBJ2-7; TRBD2 aligns across 10 bases. The V segment lost 8 bases and the J segment 2 bases; nucleotides outside the gene matches: 9. Germline lookup yields CDR1 MDHEN and CDR2 SYDVKM. CDR3 length: 15 amino acids. CDR3 region: CASGVLAGTPYEQYF. DNA of the CDR3: TGTGCCAGCGGGGTACTAGCGGGGACTCCCTACGAGCAGTACTTC.

The genes are TRBV5-1 and TRBJ2-7; 9 bases are shared with TRBD2. The CDR3 totals 16 residues. V lost 4 bases, J lost 3 bases, and 11 bases stayed unmatched. Germline V gene data show CDR1 as SGHRS and CDR2 as YFSETQ. CDR3 region: CASSPELAGYIYEQYF. The CDR3 bases are TGCGCCAGCAGCCCAGAGCTAGCGGGATATATCTACGAGCAGTACTTC.

The chain carries TRBV4-2 and TRBJ2-7; maybe TRBD2 (6 bases). Trimming took 4 bases from V and 2 from J, leaving 15 bases between them. CDR1 is LGHNA and CDR2 is YNFKEQ in the germline V gene. This CDR3 contains 15 residues. The CDR3, as DNA: TGTGCCAGCAGCCCAAGAATGGCGGGGACCTACGAGCAGTACTTC. It yields the protein CASSPRMAGTYEQYF.

V is TRBV11-2 and J is TRBJ2-1; D gene uncertain. Trimming left V 3 bases short and J 6 bases short, with 3 bases between. The CDR3 loop spans 11 amino acids. Per germline, CDR1 SGHAT and CDR2 FQNNGV. This CDR3 reads CASSLGNEQFF. Written as DNA, the CDR3 is TGTGCCAGCAGCTTGGGCAATGAGCAGTTCTTC.

The gene calls are TRBV9 and TRBJ2-1; D gene uncertain. The V end was cut by 0 bases, the J end by 5 bases, with 3 bases between. The CDR3 sequence is 12 residues long. Germline V gene data show CDR1 as SGDLS and CDR2 as YYNGEE. CDR3 in amino acids: CASSVDNNEQFF. The CDR3 nucleotides read TGTGCCAGCAGCGTAGATAACAATGAGCAGTTCTTC.

The V and J genes are TRBV7-9 and TRBJ1-1; unclear D gene. The CDR3 extends over 13 amino acids. V was shortened by 1 base and J by 4 bases, with 7 bases between the two germline ends. Germline loops: CDR1 SEHNR, CDR2 FQNEAQ (reference sequence). Here the CDR3 reads CASSLGVGTEAFF. The CDR3 nucleotides read TGTGCCAGCAGCTTAGGAGTGGGCACTGAAGCTTTCTTT.

The chain carries TRBV29-1 and TRBJ2-2, with a weak D call TRBD1 (6 bases). The germline V and J ends were trimmed by 6 bases and 6 bases, with 11 bases remaining between them. CDR3 size: 12 residues. Germline V gives CDR1 SQVTM, CDR2 ANQGSEA. CDR3 nucleotides: TGCAGCGTGCCGACAGGACCCGGGGAGCTGTTTTTT. Translation: CSVPTGPGELFF.

The J gene is TRBJ1-4, the V gene TRBV11-3, with 11 bases identical to TRBD1. The CDR3 is made up of 15 amino acids. Germline V gene lookup returns CDR1 SGHNT and CDR2 YENEEA. J was trimmed by 6 bases and V by 5 bases; bases with no gene match: 5. The CDR3 spells CASSAGDRGYEKLFF. CDR3 nucleotide sequence: TGTGCCAGCAGCGCTGGGGACAGGGGGTATGAAAAACTGTTTTTT.

The chain couples TRBV13 to TRBJ2-2; the D gene is possibly TRBD2 (5 bases). CDR3 length equals 12 residues. V was pared by 5 bases and J by 5 bases, with 6 bases between. Germline-derived CDR1 and CDR2 are PRHDT and FYEKMQ (reference sequence). CDR3 sequence reads: CASSPGTGELFF. The CDR3 DNA reads as TGTGCCAGCAGCCCGGGGACCGGGGAGCTGTTTTTT.

V is TRBV11-3 and J is TRBJ1-1, with D possibly being TRBD1 (5 bases). V was shortened by 1 base and J by 5 bases, with 14 bases between the two germline ends. CDR3 length: 15 amino acids. Germline V gives CDR1 SGHNT, CDR2 YENEEA. The DNA for the CDR3 is TGTGCCAGCAGCTTAGGCCCCACAGGTCAAACTGAAGCTTTCTTT. This sequence encodes CASSLGPTGQTEAFF.

This clone was observed a single time. The V and J genes are TRBV7-8 and TRBJ2-3, with 7 bases that match TRBD2. The germline gives CDR1 SGHVS, CDR2 FQNEAQ. V gave up 4 bases and J gave up 3 bases; unmatched junction bases: 4. This CDR3 region has 14 residues. CDR3 coding DNA: TGTGCCAGCAGCTCCTCGGGGGGAACAGATACGCAGTATTTT. The encoded protein is CASSSSGGTDTQYF.

The chain is built from TRBV9 and TRBJ1-2; a possible D gene is TRBD1 (5 bases). The CDR3 length is 15 residues. The germline gives CDR1 SGDLS, CDR2 YYNGEE. V was pared by 4 bases and J by 1 base, with 14 bases between. The CDR3 DNA reads as TGTGCCAGCAGCCCTGGGGCTCCCATTAACTATGGCTACACCTTC. It codes for CASSPGAPINYGYTF. The whole variable domain, remainder taken from reference TRBV9 and TRBJ1-2, is DSGVTQTPKHLITATGQRVTLRCSPRSGDLSVYWYQQSLDQGLQFLIQYYNGEERAKGNILERFSAQQFPDLHSELNLSSLELGDSALYFCASSPGAPINYGYTFGSGTRLTVV.

The chain is built from TRBV27 and TRBJ2-1; 7 positions match TRBD2. The CDR3 has 14 amino acids. J lost 11 bases, V lost 4 bases, and 11 bases had no gene match. CDR1 and CDR2 from the germline V gene are MNHEY and SMNVEV (reference sequence). Here the CDR3 reads CASSWVGAGDQQFF. The CDR3 region has the DNA TGTGCCAGCAGTTGGGTCGGGGCGGGGGACCAGCAGTTCTTC.

The chain is built from TRBV28 and TRBJ2-3; TRBD2 agrees at 13 bases. J lost 5 bases, V lost 3 bases, and 8 bases had no gene match. There are 17 residues in the CDR3. Germline values: CDR1 MDHEN, CDR2 SYDVKM. CDR3 sequence: CASSFEGTSGKEDTQYF. CDR3 DNA sequence: TGTGCCAGCAGTTTTGAGGGGACTAGCGGGAAGGAAGATACGCAGTATTTT. The complete variable domain, with remaining parts taken from reference TRBV28 and TRBJ2-3, reads DVKVTQSSRYLVKRTGEKVFLECVQDMDHENMFWYRQDPGLGLRLIYFSYDVKMKEKGDIPEGYSVSREKKERFSLILESASTNQTSMYLCASSFEGTSGKEDTQYFGPGTRLTVL.